The entry below gives a single TCR beta chain sequence along with its context. The CDR3 contains 15 residues. Germline V gives CDR1 MDHEN, CDR2 SYDVKM. Trimming pared 7 bases from V and 0 bases from J, leaving 15 bases between. The data originate from a study of Ad26.COV2.S vaccination and SARS-CoV-2 variants. Treatment here: some 20 received Ad26.COV2.S at low or high dose, single or two shots; 5 received placebo; per-sample allocation not given. Material that was analyzed had been drawn on day 63 after the first vaccine or placebo injection. Ad26.COV2.S expressed prefusion-stabilized spike from the original Wuhan strain. Clones were read by immunoSEQ multiplex PCR, and TCRdb kept only the in-frame ones, dropping some. This sample has about 500,000 clones, with 80% to 90% found just once.

V and J are TRBV28 and TRBJ1-1; tentatively, D is TRBD1 (6 bases). Source: peripheral blood, taken in a trial of Ad26.COV2.S vaccine versus placebo. The receptor's source is a person aged 18-60 years who received the Ad26.COV2.S COVID-19 vaccine or a placebo. CDR3 protein: CASTNPGHLNTEAFF. The CDR3 DNA follows: TGTGCCAGCACCAACCCGGGACACTTGAACACTGAAGCTTTCTTT.